The sequence of this T cell receptor (beta chain) was determined in a study of cytomegalovirus exposure and HLA in healthy donors. Study-level points and caveats: Usually a TCR sequence was rare, but some public TCRs were found in many donors. Presence/absence analyses rested on an assumption that sequencing depth was roughly uniform across donors.

Concerning this clone itself: Its antigen is not known.

CDR1 SGHVS and CDR2 FQNEAQ come from the germline V gene. Trimming pared 4 bases from V and 2 bases from J, leaving 18 bases between. The CDR3 has 16 residues. A multiplex PCR was run with 60 Vbeta primers and 13 Jbeta primers. The repertoire was sequenced with immunoSEQ multiplex PCR; TCRdb's copy has only in-frame clones and lacks some. Altogether 100,000 or so clones are present, over 75% being singletons, with the ten largest covering less than 9.5%. Sequencing used PBMCs. This TCR was sampled from a man younger than 45 in good health and CMV-seronegative. The chain is built from TRBV7-8 and TRBJ2-7, with D tentatively TRBD1 (6 bases). CDR3 nucleotides: TGTGCCAGCAGCTCCTTTTTGCTCCGGGACACCTACGAGCAGTACTTC. Protein: CASSSFLLRDTYEQYF.